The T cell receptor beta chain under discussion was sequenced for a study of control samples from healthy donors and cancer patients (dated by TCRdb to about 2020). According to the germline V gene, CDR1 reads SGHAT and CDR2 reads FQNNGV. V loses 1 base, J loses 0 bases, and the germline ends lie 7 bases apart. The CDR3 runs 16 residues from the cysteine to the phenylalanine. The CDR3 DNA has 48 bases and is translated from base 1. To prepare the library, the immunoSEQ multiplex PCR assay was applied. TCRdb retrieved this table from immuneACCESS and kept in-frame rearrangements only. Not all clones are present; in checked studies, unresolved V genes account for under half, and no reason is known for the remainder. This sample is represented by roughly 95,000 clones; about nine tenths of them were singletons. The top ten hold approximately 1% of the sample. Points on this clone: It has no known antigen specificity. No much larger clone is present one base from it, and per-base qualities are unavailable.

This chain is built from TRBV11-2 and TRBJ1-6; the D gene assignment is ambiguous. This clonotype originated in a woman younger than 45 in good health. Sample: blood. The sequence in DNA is TGTGCCAGCAGCTTAGGCGGGTTCTCCTATAATTCACCCCTCCACTTT. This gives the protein CASSLGGFSYNSPLHF. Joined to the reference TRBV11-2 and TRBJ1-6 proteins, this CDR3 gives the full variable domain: EAGVAQSPRYKIIEKRQSVAFWCNPISGHATLYWYQQILGQGPKLLIQFQNNGVVDDSQLPKDRFSAERLKGVDSTLKIQPAKLEDSAVYLCASSLGGFSYNSPLHFGNGTRLTVT.